This T cell receptor (beta chain) was sequenced during a study of blood T cells in healthy people across ages. For the second PCR, which ran for 7 to 11 cycles, a sample-barcoded 5' primer and a J-beta primer mix were used. MiXCR, applied by TCRdb to the 5' RACE reads, yields one record per CDR3 protein. This sample yields around 780,000 distinct CDR3 sequences, of which just over 55% are seen a single time; about a quarter belongs to the top ten. This clonotype occurred a few times. CDR3 size: 19 residues. V was pared by 2 bases and J by 3 bases, with 16 bases of the junction left unmatched. The germline V gene has CDR1 SGHTA and CDR2 FQGTGA.

The sequence was obtained from a man aged 40-49 years in good health. Sequenced sample: blood. This chain connects TRBV7-3 to TRBJ2-3, with 8 bases that match TRBD2. CDR3 DNA: TGTGCCAGCAGCTTACGTCCCTGGGGACGCGGGAGGCTAACAGATACGCAGTATTTT. Amino acids: CASSLRPWGRGRLTDTQYF.